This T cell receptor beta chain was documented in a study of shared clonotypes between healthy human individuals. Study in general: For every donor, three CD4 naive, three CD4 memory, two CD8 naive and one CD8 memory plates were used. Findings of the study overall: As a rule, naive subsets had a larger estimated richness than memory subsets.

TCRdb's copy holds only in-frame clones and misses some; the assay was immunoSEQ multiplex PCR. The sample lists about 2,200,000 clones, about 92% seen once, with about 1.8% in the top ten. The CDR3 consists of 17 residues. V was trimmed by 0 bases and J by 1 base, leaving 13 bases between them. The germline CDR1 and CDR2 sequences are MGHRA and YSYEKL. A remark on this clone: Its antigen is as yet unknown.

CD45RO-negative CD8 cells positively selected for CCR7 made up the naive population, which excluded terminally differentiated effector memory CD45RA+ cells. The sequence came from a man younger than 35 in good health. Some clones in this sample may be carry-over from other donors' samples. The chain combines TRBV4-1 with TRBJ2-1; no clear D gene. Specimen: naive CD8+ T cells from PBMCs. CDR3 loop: CASSQDHGYQSYNEQFF. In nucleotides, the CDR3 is TGCGCCAGCAGCCAAGATCATGGCTACCAGTCCTACAATGAGCAGTTCTTC.